This TCR beta chain originates from a study of cytomegalovirus exposure and HLA in healthy donors. PCR primers comprised 60 Vbeta and 13 Jbeta primers. Using immunoSEQ multiplex PCR, the repertoire was profiled, and TCRdb retains in-frame clones only, with some absent. The sample gives about 150,000 clones, 60% to 85% of which show up once; approximately 4% is in the top ten. The CDR3 has 12 amino acids. Germline CDR1 is SNHLY and CDR2 is FYNNEI. Trimming took off 3 bases at V and 8 bases at J, with 7 bases between the two ends. Sequences were obtained from PBMCs. The J gene is TRBJ1-4, the V gene TRBV2; D gene uncertain. This clonotype was obtained from a woman in her thirties or forties in good health and CMV-seronegative. The CDR3 reads CASSEQEEKLFF. Written as DNA, the CDR3 is TGTGCCAGCAGTGAGCAGGAAGAAAAACTGTTTTTT.